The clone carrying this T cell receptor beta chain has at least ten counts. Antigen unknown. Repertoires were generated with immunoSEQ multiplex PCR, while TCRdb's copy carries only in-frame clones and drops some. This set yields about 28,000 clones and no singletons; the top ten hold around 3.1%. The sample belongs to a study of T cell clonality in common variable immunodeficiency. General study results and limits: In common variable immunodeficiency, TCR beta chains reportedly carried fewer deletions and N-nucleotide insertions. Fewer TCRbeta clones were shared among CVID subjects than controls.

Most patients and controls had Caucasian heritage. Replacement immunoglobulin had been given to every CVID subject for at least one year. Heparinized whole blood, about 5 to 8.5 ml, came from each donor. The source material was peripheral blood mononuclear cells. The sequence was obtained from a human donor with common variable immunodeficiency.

CDR3 DNA, as far as it was read: TGTGCCAGCAGTGAGGACAGGGCGTTCTATGGC. Protein: CASSEDRAFYG. The CDR3, in full, reads CASSEDRAFYGYTF. The chain uses TRBV2 and TRBJ1-2; 8 nucleotides align to TRBD1. The CDR3 is cut off 3 residues early in the read; its end comes from the germline J gene. Trimming cost V 3 bases and J 4 bases; bases outside gene matches: 4. The CDR3 covers 14 residues. In germline, CDR1 is SNHLY, CDR2 FYNNEI.